This T cell receptor (beta chain) originates from a study of cytomegalovirus exposure and HLA in healthy donors. Study-level background: There were 88 million or so unique TCRs (from HLA-typed donors) in an early data release.

General observations from the study: An analysis done earlier found most TCR beta V segments productive about 87% or about 30% of the time.

Primers for the PCR totalled 60 Vbeta and 13 Jbeta. Measured with immunoSEQ multiplex PCR; TCRdb has only the in-frame clones, and not every one. Among under 150,000 clones listed, roughly 80% were seen once. The table lists this clone with a few counts. Antigen: not known. After removal of 3 bases from V and 7 bases from J, the junction contained 6 bases not matched to a gene. This CDR3 comprises 15 residues. CDR1 and CDR2 from the germline V gene are MNHNS and SASEGT. This chain connects TRBV6-1 to TRBJ2-3; the match to TRBD2 covers 11 bases. The specimen sequenced was PBMCs. This TCR was sampled from a boy between 10 and 17 years old in good health and CMV-seronegative. The CDR3 is CASSEPSGRWNTQYF. CDR3 sequence (DNA): TGTGCCAGCAGTGAGCCTAGCGGGAGGTGGAATACGCAGTATTTT.